This section outlines one T cell receptor (beta chain) sequence together with its context. The data belong to a study of control samples from healthy donors and cancer patients. V lost 3 bases to trimming and J lost 2 bases, with 15 bases between them. The CDR3 has 15 residues. CDR1 is SGDLS, CDR2 YYNGEE, per germline. TCRdb keeps only in-frame clones here, not all; method: immunoSEQ multiplex PCR. The sample includes about 200,000 clones. The sequence derives from a woman aged 25-40 years in good health. Sequenced input: blood. This chain connects TRBV9 to TRBJ2-7; tentative D call: TRBD2 (5 bases). The CDR3: CASSAQLEAAYEQYF. CDR3 DNA sequence: TGTGCCAGCAGCGCCCAACTAGAAGCGGCCTACGAGCAGTACTTC.